This T cell receptor beta chain was observed in a study of early T cells in non-severe SARS-CoV-2 infection. Study-level information: The input, bulk RNA from unsorted whole blood, was sequenced, and chains were unpaired. Broader study findings: VDJdb matching skewed toward anti-spike CD8 responses, missing private and CD4 specificities.

This clonotype has just a few counts. Its antigen is unknown. Attachment of unique molecular identifiers to individual cDNA molecules was performed. TCRdb analysed the 5' RACE reads with MiXCR anew, one entry per CDR3 protein. Among approximately 66,000 distinct CDR3 sequences listed, 9.5% to 15% were seen once. There are 14 residues in the CDR3. Trimming at V came to 6 bases and at J to 2 bases, leaving 5 bases not matched to a gene. CDR1 and CDR2 from the germline V gene are SNHLY and FYNNEI. Sequenced: whole blood. The receptor was derived from an adult who was a healthcare worker with PCR-confirmed SARS-CoV-2 infection or an uninfected control (not recorded which). The V gene is TRBV2, the J gene TRBJ1-2; 8 nucleotides line up with TRBD1. Written as DNA, the CDR3 is TGTGCCAGCAGAGGGACAGGACAAAACTATGGCTACACCTTC. Residues: CASRGTGQNYGYTF.